The present T cell receptor (beta chain) was sequenced within a study of T cell responses to AZD1222 COVID-19 vaccine. General observations from the study: Among those given AZD1222, only five or six were seropositive at baseline. The donor cohort was predominantly white British with a female majority, and clonal diversity may have been underestimated. Two doses of AZD1222 preceded a rise in Spike-specific TCR breadth and depth.

The J segment lost 6 bases and the V segment lost 3 bases, leaving 4 bases of the junction unmatched. Germline CDR1 SGHTA, CDR2 FQGNSA. There are 14 residues in the CDR3. TCRdb keeps only in-frame clones here, not all; method: immunoSEQ multiplex PCR. The sample has around 110,000 clones, approximately 83% seen once. On this clone: No antigen is known for it.

This chain uses TRBV7-2 with TRBJ2-3; 9 bases map to TRBD2. This receptor was taken from an adult in good health. The material sequenced was peripheral blood, taken on day 0 of MenACWY control vaccination. CDR3 nucleotides: TGTGCCAGCAGCTTCGGTACTAGCGGGGATACGCAGTATTTT. This gives the protein CASSFGTSGDTQYF.